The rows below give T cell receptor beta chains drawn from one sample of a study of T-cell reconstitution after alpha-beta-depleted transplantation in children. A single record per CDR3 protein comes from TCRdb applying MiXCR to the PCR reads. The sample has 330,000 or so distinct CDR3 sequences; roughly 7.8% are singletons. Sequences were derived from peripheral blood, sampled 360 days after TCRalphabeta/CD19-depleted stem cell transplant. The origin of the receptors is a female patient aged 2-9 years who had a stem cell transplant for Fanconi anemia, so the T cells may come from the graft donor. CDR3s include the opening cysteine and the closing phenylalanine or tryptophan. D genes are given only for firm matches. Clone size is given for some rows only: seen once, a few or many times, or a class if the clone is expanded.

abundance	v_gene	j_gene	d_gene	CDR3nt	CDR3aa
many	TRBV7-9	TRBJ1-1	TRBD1	TGTGCCAGCAGCTTAGGACAGGGAAGTGAAGCTTTCTTT	CASSLGQGSEAFF
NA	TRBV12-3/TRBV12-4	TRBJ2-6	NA	TGTGCCAGCAGTCTGTGGAGGGCGCGATCTGGGGCCAACGTCCTGACTTTC	CASSLWRARSGANVLTF
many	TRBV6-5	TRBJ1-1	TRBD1	TGTGCCAGCAGCCGCCGGACAGGGGGCAGTTCGGGAGCTTTCTTT	CASSRRTGGSSGAFF
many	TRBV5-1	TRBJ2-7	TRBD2	TGCGCCAGCAGCTTGAGCCCTATTCTCGGGAGGTGGTACGAGCAGTACTTC	CASSLSPILGRWYEQYF
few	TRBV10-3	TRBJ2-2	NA	TGTGCCATCAGTGTTTGGGCAGGGATGAACACCGGGGAGCTGTTTTTT	CAISVWAGMNTGELFF
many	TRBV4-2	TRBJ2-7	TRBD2	TGTGCCAGCAGCCAAGTCGATGTATGGACTAGCGGGACCTACGAGCAGTACTTC	CASSQVDVWTSGTYEQYF
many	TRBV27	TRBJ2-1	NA	TGTGCCAGCAGTTTCGTACAGGGATCCTACAATGAGCAGTTCTTC	CASSFVQGSYNEQFF
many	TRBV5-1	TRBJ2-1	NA	TGCGCCAGCAGCTTGGACGGTAAATGGGAGCAGTTCTTC	CASSLDGKWEQFF
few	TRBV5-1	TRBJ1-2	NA	TGCGCCAGCAGCTTGGTGTGGCAGGGCAACGGCTACACCTTC	CASSLVWQGNGYTF
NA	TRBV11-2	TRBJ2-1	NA	TGTGCCAGCAGCTTAGCTGGGACGCAAGGATTTCGGTTCTTC	CASSLAGTQGFRFF
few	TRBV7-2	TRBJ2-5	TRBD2	TGTGCCAGCAGCTTAGCTAGCGGGGGGCCCCAGTACTTC	CASSLASGGPQYF
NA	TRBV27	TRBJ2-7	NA	TGTGCCAGCAGTTTAAGGGATTCGGCGCTCAGCGAGCAGTACTTC	CASSLRDSALSEQYF
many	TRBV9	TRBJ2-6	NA	TGTGCCAGCAGCGTAGCGCTCTCCGCTGGGGCCAACGTCCTGACTTTC	CASSVALSAGANVLTF
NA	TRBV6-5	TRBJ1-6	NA	TGTGCCAGCAGTTACAGGGACGGGAATTCACCCCTCCACTTT	CASSYRDGNSPLHF
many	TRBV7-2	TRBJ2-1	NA	TGTGCCAGCAGCTTAGGAGGACGGCCGTTTGAGCAGTTCTTC	CASSLGGRPFEQFF
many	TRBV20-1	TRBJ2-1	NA	TGCAGTGCTAGCGAACTAAGGGGATACAATGAGCAGTTCTTC	CSASELRGYNEQFF
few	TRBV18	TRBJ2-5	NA	TGTGCCAGCTCACCTGGTAGTACAGCCCGCCAAGAGACCCAGTACTTC	CASSPGSTARQETQYF
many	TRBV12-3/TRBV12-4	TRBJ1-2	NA	TGTGCCAGCAGTTTACTCGACTATGGCTACACCTTC	CASSLLDYGYTF
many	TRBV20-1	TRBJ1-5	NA	TGCAGTGCTAGGGGCGGGGGCAATCAGCCCCAGCATTTT	CSARGGGNQPQHF
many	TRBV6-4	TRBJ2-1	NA	TGTGCCAGCAGTGACCAGCTAGTGGCTCAACCTTCATACAATGAGCAGTTCTTC	CASSDQLVAQPSYNEQFF
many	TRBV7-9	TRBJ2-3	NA	TGTGCCAGCAGCTTATCCGGGGGCACCTTCGATACGCAGTATTTT	CASSLSGGTFDTQYF
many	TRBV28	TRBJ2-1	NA	TGTGCCAGCAGTTTCTCAAACTCCGAAGGGGTCAACAATGAGCAGTTCTTC	CASSFSNSEGVNNEQFF
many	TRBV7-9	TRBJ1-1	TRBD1	TGTGCCAGCAGCGATGGGACAGCTCTAACTGAAGCTTTCTTT	CASSDGTALTEAFF